The T cell receptor (beta chain) under discussion was sequenced for a study of cytomegalovirus exposure and HLA in healthy donors. PCR was performed using 60 Vbeta and 13 Jbeta primers. Method: immunoSEQ multiplex PCR; TCRdb's copy keeps in-frame clones and lacks some. There are 82,000 or so clones in the sample; 74% occur only once, and under 7.5% lies in the top ten. The length of the CDR3 is 16 residues. In germline, CDR1 is MNHEY, CDR2 SVGAGI. V lost 0 bases to trimming and J lost 0 bases, with 8 bases between them. This receptor was taken from a woman aged 45-59 years in good health and CMV-seropositive. The rearrangement links TRBV6-5 to TRBJ2-2, with a possible D match to TRBD1 (5 bases). The sequenced material came from PBMCs. The CDR3 spells CASSYSGVSNTGELFF. Written as DNA, the CDR3 is TGTGCCAGCAGTTACTCAGGGGTTTCGAACACCGGGGAGCTGTTTTTT.